The 26 T cell receptor beta chains below were found in one sample sequenced in a study of control samples from healthy donors and cancer patients. Only in-frame clones appear in the TCRdb table, and some are missing; sequencing was by immunoSEQ multiplex PCR. The sample includes 160,000 or so clones, 92% of them seen just once. Sequenced input: blood. The receptors here all came from a woman younger than 45 in good health.

The chain has TRBV7-2 and TRBJ2-3, with 7 bases identical to TRBD2. Germline V gene lookup returns CDR1 SGHTA and CDR2 FQGNSA. Trimming at V came to 1 base and at J to 8 bases, leaving 3 bases not matched to a gene. The CDR3 covers 13 residues. The CDR3 here is CASSLGTGGTQYF. For the CDR3, the DNA is TGTGCCAGCAGCTTAGGGACGGGAGGTACGCAGTATTTT.

The V and J genes are TRBV10-3 and TRBJ1-6; 10 bases map to TRBD1. The V gene end was trimmed by 6 bases and the J gene end by 7 bases; junction bases not matched to a gene: 3. Looked up from germline, CDR1 is ENHRY and CDR2 is SYGVKD. This CDR3 has 14 residues. The chain's CDR3 is CAIRPGQGNSPLHF. The CDR3 nucleotides read TGTGCCATCAGACCGGGACAGGGGAATTCACCCCTCCACTTT.

The V and J genes are TRBV7-9 and TRBJ1-5, with D tentatively TRBD1 (6 bases). CDR3 length equals 15 residues. V was cut by 4 bases and J by 3 bases, with 13 bases left in between. Germline assignment: CDR1 SEHNR and CDR2 FQNEAQ (reference sequence). The CDR3: CASSSPRGHNQPQHF. CDR3 DNA sequence: TGTGCCAGCAGCTCTCCCAGGGGACACAATCAGCCCCAGCATTTT.

This rearrangement joins TRBV24-1 to TRBJ1-1, with D unclear. Germline V lookup: CDR1 KGHDR, CDR2 SFDVKD. Trimming removed 8 bases at V and 2 bases at J, with 2 bases between. The CDR3 totals 10 residues. CDR3 bases: TGTGCCACCACAAACACTGAAGCTTTCTTT. Translation gives CATTNTEAFF.

The gene calls are TRBV15 and TRBJ1-3, with 9 bases lining up with TRBD1. Germline V gives CDR1 LNHNV, CDR2 YYDKDF (reference sequence). Trimming took 3 bases from V and 4 from J; bases not matched to a gene: 7. This CDR3 has 16 residues. The CDR3 nucleotides read TGTGCCACCAGCAGGGGACAGGGTACATCCGGAAACACCATATATTTT. Amino acid sequence: CATSRGQGTSGNTIYF.

The gene calls are TRBV3-1 (or the pseudogene TRBV3-2) and TRBJ2-7; D call uncertain. Germline assignment: CDR1 LGHDT and CDR2 YNNKEL (reference sequence). Deletions cut 4 bases from V and 6 bases from J, with 7 bases between. The CDR3 sequence is 11 residues long. As DNA, the CDR3 is TGTGCCAGCAGCCTTGAGTCCGAGCAGTACTTC. Translating gives CASSLESEQYF.

V is TRBV7-2 and J is TRBJ1-1; 9 bases agree with TRBD1. CDR3 length: 14 residues. J was trimmed by 5 bases and V by 3 bases; bases with no gene match: 4. Germline V gene lookup returns CDR1 SGHTA and CDR2 FQGNSA. The CDR3 region is CASSFNRGPTEAFF. In DNA, the CDR3 is TGTGCCAGCAGCTTCAACAGGGGGCCTACTGAAGCTTTCTTT.

The chain links TRBV28 to TRBJ1-1; perhaps TRBD1 as D (6 bases). This CDR3 comprises 13 residues. The V and J ends lost 3 bases and 10 bases respectively, with 15 bases between them. The germline CDR1 and CDR2 sequences are MDHEN and SYDVKM. The CDR3 loop is CASSFPEQGRAFF. The DNA for the CDR3 is TGTGCCAGCAGTTTCCCAGAACAGGGTAGAGCTTTCTTT.

The rearrangement uses TRBV5-1 and TRBJ2-7, with TRBD2 matching 7 bases. With 1 base clipped from V and 1 base from J, the junction kept 8 bases outside the gene matches. Germline lookup yields CDR1 SGHRS and CDR2 YFSETQ. The CDR3 runs 16 residues. CDR3 in amino acids: CASSLREATLSYEQYF. The CDR3 bases are TGCGCCAGCAGCTTGCGGGAGGCCACCTTATCCTACGAGCAGTACTTC.

The chain has TRBV7-8 and TRBJ1-1; D is unclear. Trimming removed 0 bases from V and 4 bases from J, with 9 bases in between. The CDR3 totals 14 residues. The germline gives CDR1 SGHVS, CDR2 FQNEAQ. The chain's CDR3 is CASSLAGWATEAFF. The CDR3 coding sequence is TGTGCCAGCAGCTTAGCAGGGTGGGCCACTGAAGCTTTCTTT.

The rearrangement joins TRBV19 to TRBJ1-1; D gene uncertain. There are 13 residues in the CDR3. Between the trimmed V and J ends, which lost 6 bases and 0 bases, there was a span of 8 bases. Germline CDR1 LNHDA, CDR2 SQIVND (reference sequence). The CDR3 reads CASSILMNTEAFF. In DNA, the CDR3 is TGTGCCAGTAGCATTCTTATGAACACTGAAGCTTTCTTT.

The chain is built from TRBV11-2 and TRBJ1-2, with 8 bases identical to TRBD1. This CDR3 spans 15 amino acids. The ends lost 4 bases at V and 2 bases at J; junction bases unmatched: 6. Looked up from germline, CDR1 is SGHAT and CDR2 is FQNNGV. CDR3 amino acids: CASSSWTGKNYGYTF. In nucleotides, the CDR3 is TGTGCCAGCAGCTCCTGGACAGGGAAAAACTATGGCTACACCTTC.

The chain links TRBV7-3 to TRBJ2-3; D might be TRBD1 (6 bases). Trimming took off 4 bases at V and 2 bases at J, with 13 bases between the two ends. The CDR3 totals 15 residues. Per germline, CDR1 SGHTA and CDR2 FQGTGA. DNA for the CDR3: TGTGCCAGCAGCTCAAAACAGGGAACCACAGATACGCAGTATTTT. It encodes CASSSKQGTTDTQYF.

The chain carries TRBV18 and TRBJ1-4; 9 bases are shared with TRBD1. V was clipped by 6 bases and J by 4 bases; unmatched bases: 3. This CDR3 is built from 14 residues. Germline V gene data show CDR1 as KGHSH and CDR2 as LQKENI. The CDR3, as DNA: TGTGCCAGCTCGCGGACAGGGGATAATGAAAAACTGTTTTTT. It translates to CASSRTGDNEKLFF.

This chain links TRBV12-3 or TRBV12-4 with TRBJ2-7, with D hard to call. The V end lost 0 bases, the J end lost 2 bases, and 2 bases lay between the germline ends. The CDR3 spans 12 residues. CDR3 bases: TGTGCCAGCAGTTTAGCCCCCTACGAGCAGTACTTC. Protein product: CASSLAPYEQYF.

In its sample, this clone was seen once. This CDR3 is CASSVGRADNEQFF. The DNA of the CDR3 is TGTGCCAGCAGTGTGGGCAGGGCGGACAATGAGCAGTTCTTC. The V and J genes are TRBV6-4 and TRBJ2-1, with D possibly matching TRBD1 (5 bases). The CDR3 runs 14 residues. V gave up 4 bases and J gave up 5 bases, with 12 bases separating them. The V gene's germline CDR1 is MRHNA and CDR2 SNTAGT.

The chain couples TRBV4-3 to TRBJ2-7, with TRBD2 matching over 7 bases. Germline V CDR1 and CDR2: LGHNA, YSLEER. CDR3 length: 16 residues. Trimming cost V 2 bases and J 1 base; bases outside gene matches: 8. This CDR3 reads CASSQNIAGPSYEQYF. CDR3 DNA sequence: TGCGCCAGCAGCCAAAATATAGCGGGCCCGTCCTACGAGCAGTACTTC.

The chain joins TRBV6-1 to TRBJ2-7, with a weak D call TRBD2 (6 bases). Trimming removed 2 bases from V and 2 bases from J, with 19 bases in between. Germline V gives CDR1 MNHNS, CDR2 SASEGT. This CDR3 spans 17 amino acids. The CDR3 loop reads CASSERTSGLNAYEQYF. CDR3 nucleotide sequence: TGTGCCAGCAGTGAACGGACCAGCGGGCTCAACGCCTACGAGCAGTACTTC.

A note on this clone: One junction end disagrees with the germline gene, perhaps due to a read error. The chain carries TRBV5-1 and TRBJ2-7; a weak D match, TRBD1 (5 bases). There are 13 residues in the CDR3. Germline-derived CDR1 and CDR2 are SGHRS and YFSETQ. CDR3 DNA sequence: TGCGCCAGCAGGTTGGACATATACTACGAGCAGTACTTC. It specifies CASRLDIYYEQYF.

The rearrangement uses TRBV5-1 and TRBJ2-1, with TRBD1 matching over 7 bases. V shed 4 bases, J shed 2 bases, and the junction held 3 bases outside the gene matches. The CDR3 is 14 amino acids. Germline V gene data show CDR1 as SGHRS and CDR2 as YFSETQ. The DNA for the CDR3 is TGCGCCAGCAGCATAGGACAGGCCTACAATGAGCAGTTCTTC. It yields the protein CASSIGQAYNEQFF. The entire variable domain, with the rest obtained from reference TRBV5-1 and TRBJ2-1, is as follows: KAGVTQTPRYLIKTRGQQVTLSCSPISGHRSVSWYQQTPGQGLQFLFEYFSETQRNKGNFPGRFSGRQFSNSRSEMNVSTLELGDSALYLCASSIGQAYNEQFFGPGTRLTVL.

The V gene is TRBV11-3, the J gene TRBJ2-7; TRBD2 might be the D (5 bases). Germline CDR1 reads SGHNT; CDR2 reads YENEEA. Trimming took off 5 bases at V and 3 bases at J, with 8 bases between the two ends. CDR3 length equals 12 residues. The CDR3 sequence is CASSRGGYEQYF. CDR3 bases: TGTGCCAGCAGCCGAGGAGGCTACGAGCAGTACTTC.

The chain joins TRBV12-3 or TRBV12-4 to TRBJ2-7; no firm D call. With 2 bases removed from V and 5 bases from J, the gap between germline ends came to 7 bases. This CDR3 is 12 amino acids long. CDR3 in amino acids: CASSLSSNEQYF. CDR3 DNA sequence: TGTGCCAGCAGTTTATCCAGCAACGAGCAGTACTTC.

The chain has TRBV4-1 and TRBJ1-1; 10 bases map to TRBD1. This CDR3 contains 15 residues. CDR1 is MGHRA and CDR2 is YSYEKL in the germline V gene. V lost 3 bases and J lost 4; bases outside the gene matches: 5. This CDR3 is CASSQGQGQGTEAFF. The DNA of the CDR3 is TGCGCCAGCAGCCAGGGACAGGGGCAGGGCACTGAAGCTTTCTTT.

The chain has TRBV30 and TRBJ1-5; no clear D gene. Germline-derived CDR1 and CDR2 are GTSNPN and SVGIG (reference sequence). V lost 0 bases to trimming and J lost 5 bases, with 14 bases between them. The CDR3 runs to 15 residues. The CDR3 loop reads CAWSVGTTSDQPQHF. CDR3 nucleotide sequence: TGTGCCTGGAGTGTGGGCACGACAAGTGATCAGCCCCAGCATTTT.

This clone was picked up one time. The chain recombines TRBV11-2 with TRBJ2-2; 10 bases agree with TRBD2. The CDR3 runs to 15 residues. V lost 7 bases, J lost 4 bases, and 6 bases stayed unmatched. Germline CDR1 is SGHAT and CDR2 is FQNNGV. The CDR3 spells CASKSGRAATGELFF. The DNA for the CDR3 is TGTGCCAGCAAAAGCGGGAGGGCCGCCACCGGGGAGCTGTTTTTT.

J is TRBJ2-3 and V is TRBV6-5, with D possibly being TRBD2 (5 bases). Between the trimmed V and J ends, which lost 4 bases and 3 bases, there was a span of 11 bases. Germline assignment: CDR1 MNHEY and CDR2 SVGAGI. The CDR3 spans 14 residues. The CDR3 protein is CASSSRTGTDTQYF. The CDR3 bases are TGTGCCAGCAGTTCAAGGACGGGAACAGATACGCAGTATTTT.